What follows is one T cell receptor (beta chain) and its context. Its antigen is still unknown. The culture ran for 10 to 11 days, and then CD4+ T cells were isolated. Everyone in the study got two shots of either the BNT162b2 or mRNA-1273 vaccine. The data were taken from a study of vaccination effects on CD4 cells after COVID-19. V was shortened by 9 bases and J by 3 bases, with 17 bases between the two germline ends. Germline V lookup: CDR1 SGHRS, CDR2 YFSETQ. CDR3 length: 14 amino acids. Sequenced by immunoSEQ multiplex PCR; TCRdb stores in-frame clones only, minus some. The top ten hold about 6.7% of the sample, which has approximately 47,000 clones, roughly 70% seen once.

This chain uses TRBV5-1 with TRBJ2-3, with no clear D. The source of this sequence is a human donor who received a COVID-19 vaccine. The sequencing used CD4+ T cells from PBMCs cultured without peptide, collected after COVID-19 vaccination. The CDR3: CATSLLLGTDTQYF. Here the CDR3 DNA reads TGCGCCACTTCCCTCTTGTTAGGAACAGATACGCAGTATTTT.